The 25 T cell receptor beta chains below all came from one sample that was sequenced in a study of CD8 T cells in ankylosing spondylitis. Whole-study results and caveats: A TCR beta motif of eight highly homologous variants appeared characteristic of ankylosing spondylitis blood.

The antigens for these receptors are not known. Each CDR3 protein gets one entry after TCRdb re-called the 5' RACE reads with MiXCR. Here the sample spans more than 400,000 distinct CDR3 sequences, about 5.7% being singletons. Source material: blood, either unsorted or a sorted T cell fraction (not recorded which). The origin of the receptors is a male donor with ankylosing spondylitis.

This clonotype was seen ten or more times. The CDR3 DNA reads TGCGCCAGCAGCCATGGCACGGCCGAAGAATGGGCTGCCAAAAACATTCAGTACTTC. Protein: CASSHGTAEEWAAKNIQYF. V and J are TRBV4-3 and TRBJ2-4; D unresolved. Trimming cost V 3 bases and J 1 base, with 22 bases left between them. CDR3 length: 19 residues. From germline, CDR1 is LGHNA and CDR2 YSLEER.

This clonotype has at least ten counts. The chain links TRBV20-1 to TRBJ2-3; a possible D gene is TRBD2 (6 bases). V was trimmed by 6 bases and J by 1 base, leaving 14 bases between them. Germline assignment: CDR1 DFQATT and CDR2 SNEGSKA (reference sequence). This CDR3 has 14 residues. CDR3 region: CSAGRASGTDTQYF. The CDR3 coding sequence is TGCAGTGCCGGGCGGGCTAGCGGCACAGATACGCAGTATTTT.

This clonotype was seen more than once but under ten times. CDR3 amino acids: CASSKYGQGWNTEAFF. In DNA, the CDR3 is TGTGCCAGCAGTAAATATGGACAGGGGTGGAACACTGAAGCTTTCTTT. The rearrangement joins TRBV28 to TRBJ1-1; 9 bases are a match to TRBD1. This CDR3 is built from 16 residues. J gave up 1 base and V 5 bases, and 8 bases lay outside the gene matches. Germline V gene sequence: CDR1 MDHEN, CDR2 SYDVKM. Looking up the rest from reference TRBV28 and TRBJ1-1 gives the full variable domain: DVKVTQSSRYLVKRTGEKVFLECVQDMDHENMFWYRQDPGLGLRLIYFSYDVKMKEKGDIPEGYSVSREKKERFSLILESASTNQTSMYLCASSKYGQGWNTEAFFGQGTRLTVV.

In this sample, this clonotype turned up many times. The CDR3 region has the DNA TGTGCCAGCAGCTTGGTAGCGTCAGATACGCAGTATTTT. Translating it yields CASSLVASDTQYF. The V and J genes are TRBV5-6 and TRBJ2-3; D is perhaps TRBD2 (5 bases). The V end was cut by 0 bases, the J end by 4 bases, with 6 bases between. The CDR3 is 13 residues long. CDR1 SGHDT and CDR2 YYEEEE come from the germline V gene.

This clonotype was counted ten times or more. This chain uses TRBV12-3 or TRBV12-4 with TRBJ2-2; TRBD1 aligns across 7 bases. Trimming took 1 base from V and 7 from J; bases not matched to a gene: 9. This CDR3 comprises 16 residues. In DNA form, the CDR3 reads TGTGCCAGCAGTTTAGTGAGAGGGGGCGCGATCGGGGAGCTGTTTTTT. Translated, it gives CASSLVRGGAIGELFF.

The chain employs TRBV5-1 and TRBJ2-6, with no clear D. Germline CDR1 SGHRS, CDR2 YFSETQ. The CDR3 loop spans 19 amino acids. V shed 0 bases and J shed 1 base, with 17 bases lying between them. CDR3 region: CASSLAYVSAASGANVLTF. The CDR3 DNA sequence: TGCGCCAGCAGCTTGGCCTACGTGTCTGCGGCATCTGGGGCCAACGTCCTGACTTTC.

The sample holds many counts of this clonotype. V gene TRBV24-1 combines with J gene TRBJ2-7; D is ambiguous. Germline loops: CDR1 KGHDR, CDR2 SFDVKD. The CDR3 is made up of 11 amino acids. V was pared by 6 bases and J by 6 bases, with 8 bases between. As DNA, the CDR3 is TGTGCCACCAGTAGCACTGGCGAGCAGTACTTC. It codes for CATSSTGEQYF.

This clonotype was detected ten times or more. V gene TRBV20-1 combines with J gene TRBJ1-5; 7 nucleotides agree with TRBD1. Germline-derived CDR1 and CDR2 are DFQATT and SNEGSKA (reference sequence). Unmatched junction bases numbered 10, after V lost 8 bases and J lost 0 bases. The CDR3 consists of 15 residues. The CDR3 is CSTRTGHNSNQPQHF. Here the CDR3 DNA reads TGCAGTACCCGGACAGGACACAATAGCAATCAGCCCCAGCATTTT.

As DNA, the CDR3 is TGTGCCAGCAGTGGACTAGCGGGAGGGGAGCAGTTCTTC. This encodes CASSGLAGGEQFF. The V and J genes are TRBV6-2 or TRBV6-3 and TRBJ2-1; 15 positions match TRBD2. The length of the CDR3 is 13 residues. Germline CDR1 MNHEY, CDR2 SVGEGT. The J segment lost 10 bases and the V segment lost 5 bases, leaving 0 bases of the junction unmatched.

In this sample, this clonotype turned up many times. The chain couples TRBV6-2 or TRBV6-3 to TRBJ2-1; 10 bases fit TRBD2. The CDR3 loop spans 16 amino acids. The germline V gene encodes CDR1 MNHEY and CDR2 SVGEGT. The junction had 8 bases not matched to a gene; V was cut back by 8 bases and J by 1 base. The CDR3 DNA sequence: TGTGCCAGCCTAGGCGTAGCGGGGGGTTCCTACAATGAGCAGTTCTTC. Amino acids: CASLGVAGGSYNEQFF.

There are many counts of this clonotype. This chain connects TRBV6-1 to TRBJ1-2, with D maybe TRBD1 (6 bases). The CDR3 is made up of 15 amino acids. Deletions cut 6 bases from V and 5 bases from J, with 19 bases between. Germline-derived CDR1 and CDR2 are MNHNS and SASEGT. The CDR3: CASSPSGGDWYGYTF. The DNA for the CDR3 is TGTGCCAGCAGCCCCTCGGGGGGCGATTGGTATGGCTACACCTTC.

This clonotype has a count of ten or more. This CDR3 is CASSLEGEQFF. As DNA, the CDR3 is TGCGCCAGCAGCTTGGAGGGTGAGCAGTTCTTC. The genes are TRBV5-1 and TRBJ2-1; D remains unclear. The CDR3 has 11 residues. Germline V CDR1 and CDR2: SGHRS, YFSETQ. The V and J ends lost 0 bases and 9 bases respectively, with 4 bases between them.

This clonotype occurred many times. The CDR3 nucleotides are TGTGCCATCAGTGAGTCTGTTCAGTCTTGGTATGGCTACACCTTC. This gives the protein CAISESVQSWYGYTF. The chain employs TRBV10-3 and TRBJ1-2; unclear D gene. This CDR3 comprises 15 residues. Per the germline V gene, CDR1 is ENHRY and CDR2 is SYGVKD. V was cut by 0 bases and J by 5 bases, with 13 bases left in between.

The chain is built from TRBV7-2 and TRBJ1-2; a possible D gene is TRBD1 (5 bases). This CDR3 is built from 16 residues. Germline values: CDR1 SGHTA, CDR2 FQGNSA. V lost 5 bases and J 5 bases, leaving 21 bases between the germline ends. CDR3 coding DNA: TGTGCCAGCAGCCCCCGGGGACTCCGGGCGGGGTATGGCTACACCTTC. Translating it yields CASSPRGLRAGYGYTF. The whole variable domain, filled in from reference TRBV7-2 and TRBJ1-2, reads GAGVSQSPSNKVTEKGKDVELRCDPISGHTALYWYRQSLGQGLEFLIYFQGNSAPDKSGLPSDRFSAERTGGSVSTLTIQRTQQEDSAVYLCASSPRGLRAGYGYTFGSGTRLTVV.

This clonotype was seen repeatedly, ten times or more. The CDR3 coding sequence is TGTGCCAGCACCGTTCAGGGGACCTATCTTTCCTACGAGCAGTACTTC. This codes for CASTVQGTYLSYEQYF. The V and J genes are TRBV12-3 or TRBV12-4 and TRBJ2-7; D may be TRBD1 (6 bases). Trimming removed 7 bases at V and 1 base at J, with 20 bases between. The CDR3 sequence is 16 residues long.

This clonotype was detected many times. The V gene is TRBV27, the J gene TRBJ2-3; D is ambiguous. Germline V gives CDR1 MNHEY, CDR2 SMNVEV (reference sequence). This CDR3 contains 14 residues. Trimming stripped 2 bases from V and 0 bases from J, with 6 bases between. The CDR3 loop is CASSLRRSTDTQYF. In nucleotides, the CDR3 is TGTGCCAGCAGTTTAAGGCGGAGCACAGATACGCAGTATTTT.

This clonotype was picked up many times. The CDR3 nucleotides are TGTGCCAGCAACACTCGCGGGGGTGGTACAGATACGCAGTATTTT. This gives the protein CASNTRGGGTDTQYF. The rearrangement links TRBV9 to TRBJ2-3; the match to TRBD2 covers 7 bases. This CDR3 comprises 15 residues. Germline values: CDR1 SGDLS, CDR2 YYNGEE. The V segment lost 6 bases and the J segment 3 bases; nucleotides outside the gene matches: 10.

The table lists this clonotype with many counts. V and J are TRBV6-2 or TRBV6-3 and TRBJ2-3, with 7 bases that match TRBD1. Germline V lookup: CDR1 MNHEY, CDR2 SVGEGT. V lost 6 bases to trimming and J lost 4 bases; unmatched junction nucleotides: 7. CDR3 length equals 14 residues. The chain's CDR3 is CASRKLGGPDTQYF. CDR3 coding DNA: TGTGCCAGCAGGAAACTAGGGGGCCCAGATACGCAGTATTTT.

This clonotype was picked up many times. This chain uses TRBV7-9 with TRBJ2-5; TRBD2 agrees at 8 bases. The CDR3 extends over 15 amino acids. J gave up 5 bases and V 5 bases, and 10 bases lay outside the gene matches. CDR1 and CDR2 from the germline V gene are SEHNR and FQNEAQ (reference sequence). The CDR3, as DNA: TGTGCCAGCAGCCCCCCCGAGACTAGCGTTGAGACCCAGTACTTC. This gives the protein CASSPPETSVETQYF.

This clonotype appeared a few times. The CDR3 spells CSATLGSRRDTEAFF. CDR3 bases: TGCAGTGCTACCTTAGGGTCAAGGCGGGACACTGAAGCTTTCTTT. The rearrangement uses TRBV20-1 and TRBJ1-1; D not resolved. The CDR3 is made up of 15 amino acids. V lost 4 bases and J lost 3, with 18 bases in between. From germline, CDR1 is DFQATT and CDR2 SNEGSKA (reference sequence).

This clonotype was counted ten times or more. V is TRBV5-1 and J is TRBJ1-2; D remains ambiguous. There are 13 residues in the CDR3. V gave up 0 bases and J gave up 5 bases, with 8 bases separating them. The V gene's germline CDR1 is SGHRS and CDR2 YFSETQ. The CDR3 loop is CASSLGAGYGYTF. In DNA form, the CDR3 reads TGCGCCAGCAGCTTGGGTGCCGGATATGGCTACACCTTC.

This clonotype was counted ten times or more. The chain uses TRBV4-2 and TRBJ1-1; D unresolved. V was shortened by 5 bases and J by 0 bases, with 13 bases between the two germline ends. The CDR3 is made up of 15 amino acids. CDR1 is LGHNA, CDR2 YNFKEQ, per germline. CDR3 bases: TGTGCCAGCAGCTCCCTTAATGGGATGAACACTGAAGCTTTCTTT. Its protein is CASSSLNGMNTEAFF.

The V gene is TRBV5-5, the J gene TRBJ2-7, with D tentatively TRBD1 or TRBD2 (5 bases each). V was clipped by 4 bases and J by 6 bases, with 17 bases between them. Germline V gene sequence: CDR1 SGHKS, CDR2 YYEKEE (reference sequence). This CDR3 region has 14 residues. The CDR3 DNA follows: TGTGCCAGCAGCATGACGGCGCGAGGGGTCGAGCAGTACTTC. It encodes CASSMTARGVEQYF.

V usage is TRBV4-2 and J usage is TRBJ2-5, with TRBD2 as a possible D gene (5 bases). Germline CDR1 LGHNA, CDR2 YNFKEQ. The CDR3 runs to 16 residues. The V end lost 0 bases, the J end lost 4 bases, and 15 bases lay between the germline ends. The CDR3 DNA follows: TGTGCCAGCAGCCAAGATTTTCGGGGAGAACCAGAGACCCAGTACTTC. Translated: CASSQDFRGEPETQYF.

This clonotype was observed many times. This rearrangement joins TRBV5-1 to TRBJ1-1, with 7 bases aligning to TRBD1. This CDR3 spans 15 amino acids. From germline, CDR1 is SGHRS and CDR2 YFSETQ. The trim removed 2 bases at V and 1 base at J, leaving 5 bases unmatched. The CDR3 DNA is TGCGCCAGCAGCTTATCAGGACAGGCGAACACTGAAGCTTTCTTT. This gives the protein CASSLSGQANTEAFF.